This T cell receptor beta chain was obtained from a study of shared clonotypes between healthy human individuals. Study summary: The donor pool was made up of two women and a few men aged 18 to 49. Per donor, three plates held CD4 naive cells, three held CD4 memory, two held CD8 naive and one held CD8 memory. The study, taken as a whole, reports: Generation probabilities of non-shared clonotypes were lower (relative to those shared by all four donors).

Assay execution took place at the deep level. Some clones are missing from TCRdb's copy, which holds only in-frame ones; the method was immunoSEQ multiplex PCR. The repertoire has about 2.1 million clones, roughly 93% of them found once; the top ten carry about 1.7%. Comment on this clone: What it binds is unknown.

Naivety among CD8 cells was defined by CD45RO negativity and positive CCR7 selection, thereby excluding terminally differentiated effector memory CD45RA+ cells. CDR3 size: 13 residues. V was pared by 10 bases and J by 7 bases, with 10 bases of the junction left unmatched. CDR1 and CDR2 (germline): SNHLY, FYNNEI. Sequenced input: naive CD8+ T cells from PBMCs. The TCR comes from a man between 18 and 35 years old in good health. Some clones in this sample may be carry-over from other donors' samples. J is TRBJ2-1 and V is TRBV2, with 7 bases fitting TRBD1. The CDR3 bases are TGTGCCATCGACAGGGTTGTATCAAATGAGCAGTTCTTC. Its protein product is CAIDRVVSNEQFF.